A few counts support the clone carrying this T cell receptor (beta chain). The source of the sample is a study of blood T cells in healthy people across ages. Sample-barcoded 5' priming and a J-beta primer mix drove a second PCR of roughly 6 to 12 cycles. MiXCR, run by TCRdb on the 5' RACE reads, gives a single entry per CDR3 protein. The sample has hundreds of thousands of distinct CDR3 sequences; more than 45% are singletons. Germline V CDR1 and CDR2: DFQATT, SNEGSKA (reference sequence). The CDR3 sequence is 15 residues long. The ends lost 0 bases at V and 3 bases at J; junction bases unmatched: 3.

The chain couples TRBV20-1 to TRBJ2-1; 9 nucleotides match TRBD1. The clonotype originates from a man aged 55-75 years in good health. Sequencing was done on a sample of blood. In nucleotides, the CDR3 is TGCAGTGCTAGAGAGACAGGGGGGAACTACAATGAGCAGTTCTTC. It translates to CSARETGGNYNEQFF.